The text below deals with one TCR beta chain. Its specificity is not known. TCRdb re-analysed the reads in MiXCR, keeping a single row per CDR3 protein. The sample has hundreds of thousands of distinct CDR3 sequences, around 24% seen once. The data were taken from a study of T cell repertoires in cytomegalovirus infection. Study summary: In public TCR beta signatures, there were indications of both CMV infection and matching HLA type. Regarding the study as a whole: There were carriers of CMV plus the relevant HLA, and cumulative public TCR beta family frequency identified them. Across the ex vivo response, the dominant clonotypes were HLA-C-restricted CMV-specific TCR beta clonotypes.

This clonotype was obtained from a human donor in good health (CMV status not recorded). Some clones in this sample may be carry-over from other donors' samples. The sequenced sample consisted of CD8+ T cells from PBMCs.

CDR3 sequence: CASSLVAGSEAFF. CDR3 bases: TGTGCCAGCAGCTTAGTTGCGGGGAGTGAAGCTTTCTTT. The chain uses TRBV7-9 and TRBJ1-1; D is uncertain. Trimming took 1 base from V and 7 from J, leaving 10 bases between them. The CDR3 consists of 13 residues. From germline, CDR1 is SEHNR and CDR2 FQNEAQ (reference sequence).